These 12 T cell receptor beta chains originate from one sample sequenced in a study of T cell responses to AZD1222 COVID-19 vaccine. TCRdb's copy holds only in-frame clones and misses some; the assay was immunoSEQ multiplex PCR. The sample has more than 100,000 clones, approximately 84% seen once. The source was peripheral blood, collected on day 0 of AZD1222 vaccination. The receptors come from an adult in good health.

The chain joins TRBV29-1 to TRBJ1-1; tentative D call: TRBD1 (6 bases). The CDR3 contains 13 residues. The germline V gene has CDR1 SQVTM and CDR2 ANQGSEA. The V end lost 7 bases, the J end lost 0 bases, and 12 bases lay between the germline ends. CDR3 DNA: TGCAGCGCCGGACAGAACATGAACACTGAAGCTTTCTTT. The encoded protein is CSAGQNMNTEAFF. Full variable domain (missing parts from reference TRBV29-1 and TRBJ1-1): SAVISQKPSRDICQRGTSLTIQCQVDSQVTMMFWYRQQPGQSLTLIATANQGSEATYESGFVIDKFPISRPNLTFSTLTVSNMSPEDSSIYLCSAGQNMNTEAFFGQGTRLTVV.

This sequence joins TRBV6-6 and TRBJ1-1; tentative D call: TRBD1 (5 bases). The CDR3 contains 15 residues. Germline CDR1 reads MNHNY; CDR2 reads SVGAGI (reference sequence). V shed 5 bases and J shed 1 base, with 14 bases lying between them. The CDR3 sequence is CASSPISGRNTEAFF. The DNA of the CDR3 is TGTGCCAGCAGTCCTATATCGGGACGGAACACTGAAGCTTTCTTT.

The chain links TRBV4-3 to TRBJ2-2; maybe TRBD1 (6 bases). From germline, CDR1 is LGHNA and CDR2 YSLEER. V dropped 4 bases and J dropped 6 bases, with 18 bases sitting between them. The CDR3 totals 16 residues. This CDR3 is CASSPRQAAGAGELFF. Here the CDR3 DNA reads TGCGCCAGCAGCCCGCGACAGGCCGCGGGTGCCGGGGAGCTGTTTTTT.

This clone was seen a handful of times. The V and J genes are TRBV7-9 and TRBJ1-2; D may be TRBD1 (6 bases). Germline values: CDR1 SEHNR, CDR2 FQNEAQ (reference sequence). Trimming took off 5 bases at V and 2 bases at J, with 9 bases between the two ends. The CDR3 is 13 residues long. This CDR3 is CASSQGTNYGYTF. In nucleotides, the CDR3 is TGTGCCAGCAGCCAGGGGACAAACTATGGCTACACCTTC.

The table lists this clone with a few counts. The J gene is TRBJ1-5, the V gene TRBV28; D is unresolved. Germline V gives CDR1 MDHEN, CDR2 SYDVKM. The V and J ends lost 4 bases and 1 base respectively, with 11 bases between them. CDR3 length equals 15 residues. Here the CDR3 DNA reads TGTGCCAGCAGTTCCCTCATAATGAGCAATCAGCCCCAGCATTTT. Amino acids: CASSSLIMSNQPQHF.

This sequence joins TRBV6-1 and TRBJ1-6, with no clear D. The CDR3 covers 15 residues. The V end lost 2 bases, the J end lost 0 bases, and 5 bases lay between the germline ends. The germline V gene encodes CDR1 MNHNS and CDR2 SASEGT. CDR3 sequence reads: CASSESSSYNSPLHF. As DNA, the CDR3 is TGTGCCAGCAGTGAAAGTAGCTCCTATAATTCACCCCTCCACTTT.

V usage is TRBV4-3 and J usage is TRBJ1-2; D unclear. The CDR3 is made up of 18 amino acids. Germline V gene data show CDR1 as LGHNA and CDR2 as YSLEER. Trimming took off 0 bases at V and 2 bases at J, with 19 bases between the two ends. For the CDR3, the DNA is TGCGCCAGCAGCCAAGATTTAGTTTTGGTGGGCGGGAACTATGGCTACACCTTC. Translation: CASSQDLVLVGGNYGYTF.

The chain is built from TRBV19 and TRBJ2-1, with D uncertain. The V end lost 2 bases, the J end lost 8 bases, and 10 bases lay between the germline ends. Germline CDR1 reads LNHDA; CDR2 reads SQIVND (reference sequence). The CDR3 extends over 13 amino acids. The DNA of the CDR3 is TGTGCCAGTAGTATAAGAGGCTGGGATGAGCAGTTCTTC. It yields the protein CASSIRGWDEQFF.

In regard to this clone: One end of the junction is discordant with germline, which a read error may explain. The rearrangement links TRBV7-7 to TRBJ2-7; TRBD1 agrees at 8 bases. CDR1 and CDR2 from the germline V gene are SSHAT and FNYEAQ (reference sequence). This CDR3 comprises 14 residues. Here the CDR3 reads CASSLPPGDRRFLF. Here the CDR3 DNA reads TGTGCTAGCAGCTTACCGCCCGGGGACAGGCGCTTTCTCTTC.

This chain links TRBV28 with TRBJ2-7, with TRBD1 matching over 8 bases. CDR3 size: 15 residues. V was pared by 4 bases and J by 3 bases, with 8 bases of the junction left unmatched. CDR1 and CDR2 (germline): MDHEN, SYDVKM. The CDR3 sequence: CASSSPGQARYEQYF. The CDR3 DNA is TGTGCCAGCAGTTCCCCGGGACAGGCCCGCTACGAGCAGTACTTC.

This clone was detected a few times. For the CDR3, the DNA is TGTGCCAGCAGCCCTGCCGGGACAGGGAGTAGCAATCAGCCCCAGCATTTT. Its protein product is CASSPAGTGSSNQPQHF. The gene calls are TRBV7-9 and TRBJ1-5; TRBD1 agrees at 9 bases. The CDR3 length is 17 residues. Looked up from germline, CDR1 is SEHNR and CDR2 is FQNEAQ (reference sequence). V lost 5 bases, J lost 0 bases, and 8 bases stayed unmatched. Looking up the rest from reference TRBV7-9 and TRBJ1-5 gives the full variable domain: DTGVSQNPRHKITKRGQNVTFRCDPISEHNRLYWYRQTLGQGPEFLTYFQNEAQLEKSRLLSDRFSAERPKGSFSTLEIQRTEQGDSAMYLCASSPAGTGSSNQPQHFGDGTRLSIL.

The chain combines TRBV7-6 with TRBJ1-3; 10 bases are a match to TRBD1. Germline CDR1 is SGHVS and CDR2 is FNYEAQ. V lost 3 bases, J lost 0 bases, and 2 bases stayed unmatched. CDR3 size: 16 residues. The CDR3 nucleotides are TGTGCCAGCAGCTTGGGACAGGGGTCCTCTGGAAACACCATATATTTT. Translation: CASSLGQGSSGNTIYF. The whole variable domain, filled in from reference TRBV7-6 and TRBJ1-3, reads GAGVSQSPRYKVTKRGQDVALRCDPISGHVSLYWYRQALGQGPEFLTYFNYEAQQDKSGLPNDRFSAERPEGSISTLTIQRTEQRDSAMYRCASSLGQGSSGNTIYFGEGSWLTVV.